This is a list of T cell receptor beta chains from one sample in a study of neurological immune-mediated disorders. One entry per CDR3 protein, called by TCRdb with MiXCR from the 5' RACE reads. The table shows roughly 10,000 distinct CDR3 sequences, with roughly 20% occurring only once. The sample taken for sequencing was CD8+ T cells from blood. The receptors derive from a woman in her thirties or forties with multiple sclerosis. CDR3s include the opening cysteine and the closing phenylalanine or tryptophan. Fields, in order: D gene, J gene, V gene, clone size, CDR3 DNA, CDR3 protein. A D gene is named only where the DNA matches it firmly. Some rows have no size entry. The others give once, few or many, or a class for an expanded clone.

D gene: TRBD1; J gene: TRBJ2-5; V gene: TRBV20-1; clone size: many; CDR3 DNA: TGCAGTGCTAGAGATCGGAAGGACAGGGGGCGGCAAGAGACCCAGTACTTC; CDR3 protein: CSARDRKDRGRQETQYF
D gene: .; J gene: TRBJ2-1; V gene: TRBV5-1; clone size: medium-sized; CDR3 DNA: TGCGCCAGCACTCTTCAGGGGGGCAGGCATGAGCAGTTCTTC; CDR3 protein: CASTLQGGRHEQFF
D gene: .; J gene: TRBJ1-1; V gene: TRBV20-1; clone size: medium-sized; CDR3 DNA: TGCAGTGCTAGAGATCTTTTGGACACTGAAGCTTTCTTT; CDR3 protein: CSARDLLDTEAFF
D gene: .; J gene: TRBJ1-6; V gene: TRBV5-1; clone size: medium-sized; CDR3 DNA: TGCGCCAGCAGCTTGGGTACTCGTACTGCGTATAATTCACCCCTCCACTTT; CDR3 protein: CASSLGTRTAYNSPLHF
D gene: .; J gene: TRBJ2-7; V gene: TRBV7-9; clone size: many; CDR3 DNA: TGTGCCAGCAGCTTAACAGGGGAGGGGGAGCAGTACTTC; CDR3 protein: CASSLTGEGEQYF
D gene: TRBD1; J gene: TRBJ1-6; V gene: TRBV6-5; clone size: many; CDR3 DNA: TGTGCCAGCAGTTACTCCGGGACAGGGGGGAATTCACCCCTCCACTTT; CDR3 protein: CASSYSGTGGNSPLHF
D gene: .; J gene: TRBJ2-3; V gene: TRBV6-5; clone size: many; CDR3 DNA: TGTGCCATCCGTAGGGCCGGCCCCACAGATACGCAGTATTTT; CDR3 protein: CAIRRAGPTDTQYF
D gene: .; J gene: TRBJ2-7; V gene: TRBV7-8; clone size: medium-sized; CDR3 DNA: TGTGCCAGCAGCTTAGTGGCGGGTCCTGGCAACGAGCAGTACTTC; CDR3 protein: CASSLVAGPGNEQYF
D gene: .; J gene: TRBJ2-7; V gene: TRBV5-1; clone size: many; CDR3 DNA: TGCGCCAGCAGCTTGGGAGGGAACTACGAGCAGTACTTC; CDR3 protein: CASSLGGNYEQYF
D gene: .; J gene: TRBJ2-5; V gene: TRBV29-1; clone size: medium-sized; CDR3 DNA: TGCAGCGTTGACCCCCCGGAGACCCAGTACTTC; CDR3 protein: CSVDPPETQYF
D gene: .; J gene: TRBJ1-1; V gene: TRBV7-2; clone size: .; CDR3 DNA: TGTGCCAGCAGCCCCCGGACCCACCTGGGCACTGAAGCTTTCTTT; CDR3 protein: CASSPRTHLGTEAFF
D gene: TRBD1; J gene: TRBJ1-5; V gene: TRBV20-1; clone size: medium-sized; CDR3 DNA: TGCAGTGCAAGGGAGACAGGGGGCTATAGCAATCAGCCCCAGCATTTT; CDR3 protein: CSARETGGYSNQPQHF
D gene: .; J gene: TRBJ1-5; V gene: TRBV12-3/TRBV12-4; clone size: many; CDR3 DNA: TGTGCCAGCAGTCCAGGGGCCCATCAGCCCCAGCATTTT; CDR3 protein: CASSPGAHQPQHF
D gene: TRBD1; J gene: TRBJ1-5; V gene: TRBV9; clone size: .; CDR3 DNA: TGTGCCAGCAGCCAAGGGGGGTCAGGGGGGCAGCCCCAGCATTTT; CDR3 protein: CASSQGGSGGQPQHF
D gene: .; J gene: TRBJ2-5; V gene: TRBV7-9; clone size: many; CDR3 DNA: TGTGCCAGCAGCTTAAAAACGGAGAAGGGGGAGACCCAGTACTTC; CDR3 protein: CASSLKTEKGETQYF
D gene: TRBD1; J gene: TRBJ2-3; V gene: TRBV24-1; clone size: many; CDR3 DNA: TGTGCCACCAGTGACCCAGCTCGGGACAGGGGACCAGATACGCAGTATTTT; CDR3 protein: CATSDPARDRGPDTQYF
D gene: .; J gene: TRBJ2-1; V gene: TRBV5-6; clone size: many; CDR3 DNA: TGTGCCAGCAGTTTGGGCCACGGACCCTACAATGAGCAGTTCTTC; CDR3 protein: CASSLGHGPYNEQFF
D gene: .; J gene: TRBJ1-3; V gene: TRBV5-6; clone size: many; CDR3 DNA: TGTGCCAGCAGCTTCGTTACAGATGGAAACACCATATATTTT; CDR3 protein: CASSFVTDGNTIYF
D gene: .; J gene: TRBJ2-7; V gene: TRBV5-1; clone size: .; CDR3 DNA: TGCGCCAGTCGGGCGGGGTCCCACGAGCAGTACTTC; CDR3 protein: CASRAGSHEQYF
D gene: TRBD1; J gene: TRBJ2-2; V gene: TRBV7-3; clone size: .; CDR3 DNA: TGTGCCAGCAGCCCGAATGCCGGACAGGGCAACACCGGGGAGCTGTTTTTT; CDR3 protein: CASSPNAGQGNTGELFF
D gene: .; J gene: TRBJ1-1; V gene: TRBV20-1; clone size: medium-sized; CDR3 DNA: TGCAGTGCTAGCCGCCCCGGGGGCATGAACACTGAAGCTTTCTTT; CDR3 protein: CSASRPGGMNTEAFF
D gene: .; J gene: TRBJ2-7; V gene: TRBV5-6; clone size: medium-sized; CDR3 DNA: TGTGCCAGCAACCCTTCAGGGGTAACCTACGAGCAGTACTTC; CDR3 protein: CASNPSGVTYEQYF
D gene: TRBD1; J gene: TRBJ2-7; V gene: TRBV7-9; clone size: many; CDR3 DNA: TGTGCCAGCAGCACACTGGGACAGGGGGACTACGAGCAGTACTTC; CDR3 protein: CASSTLGQGDYEQYF
D gene: .; J gene: TRBJ1-1; V gene: TRBV5-1; clone size: many; CDR3 DNA: TGCGCCAGCAGCTTCCTCACAACAAACACTGAAGCTTTCTTT; CDR3 protein: CASSFLTTNTEAFF
D gene: .; J gene: TRBJ2-1; V gene: TRBV9; clone size: .; CDR3 DNA: TGTGCCAGCAGCGGCAATGAGCAGTTCTTC; CDR3 protein: CASSGNEQFF
D gene: .; J gene: TRBJ1-4; V gene: TRBV14; clone size: medium-sized; CDR3 DNA: TGTGCCAGCAGCCGCCTTGCGGGGGGACGGAAAAAACTGTTTTTT; CDR3 protein: CASSRLAGGRKKLFF
D gene: TRBD1; J gene: TRBJ2-7; V gene: TRBV7-9; clone size: .; CDR3 DNA: TGTGCCAGCAGCCCTCAGGGGGCCCCCGCGGAGCAGTACTTC; CDR3 protein: CASSPQGAPAEQYF
D gene: .; J gene: TRBJ1-1; V gene: TRBV10-3; clone size: many; CDR3 DNA: TGTGCCATCAGTGACTTTGACCGGCGGCCGGAAGCTTTCTTT; CDR3 protein: CAISDFDRRPEAFF
D gene: TRBD1; J gene: TRBJ1-2; V gene: TRBV9; clone size: few; CDR3 DNA: TGTGCCAGCAGCGTAGAGGGGACAGTTCGCACCTATGGCTACACCTTC; CDR3 protein: CASSVEGTVRTYGYTF
D gene: TRBD1; J gene: TRBJ2-7; V gene: TRBV14; clone size: .; CDR3 DNA: TGTGCCAGCAGCCTCCCGGGACAGGGCACCTACGAGCAGTACTTC; CDR3 protein: CASSLPGQGTYEQYF
D gene: .; J gene: TRBJ2-7; V gene: TRBV5-1; clone size: many; CDR3 DNA: TGCGCCAGCGCTCCTCGGGATTTCTACGAGCAGTACTTC; CDR3 protein: CASAPRDFYEQYF
D gene: TRBD1; J gene: TRBJ1-1; V gene: TRBV27; clone size: .; CDR3 DNA: TGTGCCAGCAGCGTACCGGGACAGGTTATTAGTAAAGCTTTCTTT; CDR3 protein: CASSVPGQVISKAFF
D gene: TRBD2; J gene: TRBJ2-1; V gene: TRBV9; clone size: many; CDR3 DNA: TGTGCCAGCAGCGCCGGGGGGGGCTACAATGAGCAGTTCTTC; CDR3 protein: CASSAGGGYNEQFF
D gene: .; J gene: TRBJ1-3; V gene: TRBV6-5; clone size: many; CDR3 DNA: TGTGCCAGCAGTTACGGGTCCGGAAACACCATATATTTT; CDR3 protein: CASSYGSGNTIYF
D gene: .; J gene: TRBJ2-1; V gene: TRBV11-2; clone size: .; CDR3 DNA: TGTGCCAGCAGCTTAGATCTTGTCAGCCAGAATGAGCAGTTCTTC; CDR3 protein: CASSLDLVSQNEQFF
D gene: .; J gene: TRBJ2-7; V gene: TRBV3-1; clone size: many; CDR3 DNA: TGTGCCAGCAGCGAAGGGGCCCGCTCCTACGAGCAGTACTTC; CDR3 protein: CASSEGARSYEQYF
D gene: .; J gene: TRBJ2-3; V gene: TRBV9; clone size: medium-sized; CDR3 DNA: TGTGCCAGCAGCGTGGGGGTAGAAGGCGCAGATACGCAGTATTTT; CDR3 protein: CASSVGVEGADTQYF
D gene: .; J gene: TRBJ1-1; V gene: TRBV20-1; clone size: many; CDR3 DNA: TGCAGTGCTAGTAGTCAGGGTGACGGCACTGAAGCTTTCTTT; CDR3 protein: CSASSQGDGTEAFF
D gene: TRBD1; J gene: TRBJ1-2; V gene: TRBV5-1; clone size: medium-sized; CDR3 DNA: TGCGCCAGCAGCCACAGGGGCCCCGATGTGGATGGCTACACCTTC; CDR3 protein: CASSHRGPDVDGYTF
D gene: .; J gene: TRBJ2-7; V gene: TRBV7-2; clone size: many; CDR3 DNA: TGTGCCAGCAGCTTAGCGCCGTTGACAGTTTACGAGCAGTACTTC; CDR3 protein: CASSLAPLTVYEQYF
D gene: .; J gene: TRBJ1-1; V gene: TRBV29-1; clone size: medium-sized; CDR3 DNA: TGCAGCGTTACGATGGGAGGAGGCACTGAAGCTTTCTTT; CDR3 protein: CSVTMGGGTEAFF
D gene: TRBD2; J gene: TRBJ2-7; V gene: TRBV19; clone size: .; CDR3 DNA: TGTGCCAGTAGTTCGTCTAGCGGGAACTACGAGCAGTACTTC; CDR3 protein: CASSSSSGNYEQYF
D gene: .; J gene: TRBJ2-5; V gene: TRBV5-1; clone size: .; CDR3 DNA: TGCGCCAGCAGCTTGGTACCCCAAGAGACCCAGTACTTC; CDR3 protein: CASSLVPQETQYF
D gene: TRBD1; J gene: TRBJ1-1; V gene: TRBV13; clone size: many; CDR3 DNA: TGTGCCAGCGGACCCCGACAGGGAGTTACTGAAGCTTTCTTT; CDR3 protein: CASGPRQGVTEAFF
D gene: .; J gene: TRBJ2-1; V gene: TRBV29-1; clone size: many; CDR3 DNA: TGCAGCGTTGAAGTGGTGGCTAGGTCCTACAATGAGCAGTTCTTC; CDR3 protein: CSVEVVARSYNEQFF
D gene: .; J gene: TRBJ1-5; V gene: TRBV7-9; clone size: many; CDR3 DNA: TGTGCCAGCAGCGACCGGGACGGCTATCAGCCCCAGCATTTT; CDR3 protein: CASSDRDGYQPQHF
D gene: .; J gene: TRBJ1-1; V gene: TRBV7-8; clone size: many; CDR3 DNA: TGTGCCAGCAGCTTAGCGATGACAGCGGGAATGAACACTGAAGCTTTCTTT; CDR3 protein: CASSLAMTAGMNTEAFF
D gene: TRBD1; J gene: TRBJ2-7; V gene: TRBV19; clone size: many; CDR3 DNA: TGTGCCAGCTCACAGGGGATTACCTACGAGCAGTACTTC; CDR3 protein: CASSQGITYEQYF
D gene: TRBD1; J gene: TRBJ2-1; V gene: TRBV6-2/TRBV6-3; clone size: many; CDR3 DNA: TGTGCCAGCAGTTACGGGGCCCACAGGGGCGTCCCCTACAATGAGCAGTTCTTC; CDR3 protein: CASSYGAHRGVPYNEQFF
D gene: .; J gene: TRBJ2-3; V gene: TRBV9; clone size: many; CDR3 DNA: TGTGCCAGCAGCGTATACGGTAGCACAGATACGCAGTATTTT; CDR3 protein: CASSVYGSTDTQYF
D gene: .; J gene: TRBJ2-1; V gene: TRBV5-1; clone size: .; CDR3 DNA: TGCGCCAGCAGCTTGGGCTTTCCCTACAATGAGCAGTTCTTC; CDR3 protein: CASSLGFPYNEQFF
D gene: .; J gene: TRBJ2-2; V gene: TRBV7-8; clone size: many; CDR3 DNA: TGTGCCAGCCAAAACGAGGGGACCGGGGAGCTGTTTTTT; CDR3 protein: CASQNEGTGELFF
D gene: .; J gene: TRBJ2-7; V gene: TRBV20-1; clone size: .; CDR3 DNA: TGCAGTGCTAGAGATGGAGGGGGCGCGGGCTACGAGCAGTACTTC; CDR3 protein: CSARDGGGAGYEQYF
D gene: .; J gene: TRBJ1-1; V gene: TRBV6-4; clone size: medium-sized; CDR3 DNA: TGTGCCAGCAGTGAAAGTACGACTGGCGAAGCTTTCTTT; CDR3 protein: CASSESTTGEAFF
D gene: .; J gene: TRBJ2-1; V gene: TRBV4-1; clone size: medium-sized; CDR3 DNA: TGCGCCAGCAGCCAAGCAGGCAATGAGCAGTTCTTC; CDR3 protein: CASSQAGNEQFF
D gene: .; J gene: TRBJ1-2; V gene: TRBV20-1; clone size: many; CDR3 DNA: TGCAGTGCTAGGGCCCTACAGGTTAACTATGGCTACACCTTC; CDR3 protein: CSARALQVNYGYTF
D gene: TRBD2; J gene: TRBJ2-1; V gene: TRBV9; clone size: many; CDR3 DNA: TGTGCCAGCAGCGCAGGCCGGACTAGCAGTATTGAGCAGTTCTTC; CDR3 protein: CASSAGRTSSIEQFF
D gene: .; J gene: TRBJ2-1; V gene: TRBV20-1; clone size: many; CDR3 DNA: TGCAGTGCTAGGACAGGACAGCGCAACTCCTACAATGAGCAGTTCTTC; CDR3 protein: CSARTGQRNSYNEQFF
D gene: .; J gene: TRBJ1-2; V gene: TRBV14; clone size: few; CDR3 DNA: TGTGCCAGCAGCCAAGCTGACCCGCCGACCTTC; CDR3 protein: CASSQADPPTF